Shown below are 19 T cell receptor beta chains from a single sample sequenced in a study of CD8 T cells in Susac syndrome. Random hexamers were used to reverse transcribe 0.5 to 1 ug of RNA. TCRdb re-called the immunoSEQ multiplex PCR reads through MiXCR, storing one row per CDR3 protein. Of tens of thousands of distinct CDR3 sequences listed, around 94% are singletons. The sequenced sample consisted of CD8+ T cells from PBMCs. Receptors were obtained from a human donor in good health.

The chain combines TRBV7-9 with TRBJ1-1; 8 bases line up with TRBD1. The CDR3 extends over 12 amino acids. CDR1 is SEHNR and CDR2 is FQNEAQ in the germline V gene (reference sequence). J gave up 14 bases and V 4 bases, and 9 bases lay outside the gene matches. The CDR3 bases are TGTGCCAGCAGCTCACCCGGGACAGGAAAGTTCTTT. This sequence encodes CASSSPGTGKFF.

The chain's CDR3 is CASSRYSGANVLTF. The CDR3 bases are TGTGCCAGCAGTCGCTACTCAGGGGCCAACGTCCTGACTTTC. V is TRBV6-5 and J is TRBJ2-6; D is uncertain. CDR3 length equals 14 residues. V was clipped by 5 bases and J by 4 bases, with 9 bases between them. CDR1 is MNHEY and CDR2 is SVGAGI in the germline V gene.

V and J are TRBV25-1 and TRBJ1-1; D is undetermined. The CDR3 extends over 13 amino acids. With 7 bases removed from V and 3 bases from J, the gap between germline ends came to 12 bases. Per germline, CDR1 MGHDK and CDR2 SYGVNS. CDR3 nucleotides: TGTGCCAGCACGCCGAGCTGGGACACTGAAGCTTTCTTT. Protein product: CASTPSWDTEAFF. Full variable domain (missing parts from reference TRBV25-1 and TRBJ1-1): EADIYQTPRYLVIGTGKKITLECSQTMGHDKMYWYQQDPGMELHLIHYSYGVNSTEKGDLSSESTVSRIRTEHFPLTLESARPSHTSQYLCASTPSWDTEAFFGQGTRLTVV.

J is TRBJ2-1 and V is TRBV20-1; 7 bases align to TRBD1. V lost 1 base, J lost 5 bases, and 5 bases stayed unmatched. This CDR3 has 14 amino acids. Germline lookup yields CDR1 DFQATT and CDR2 SNEGSKA (reference sequence). CDR3 residues: CSARGQGHNNEQFF. DNA for the CDR3: TGCAGTGCTAGAGGACAGGGCCACAACAATGAGCAGTTCTTC.

The chain couples TRBV20-1 to TRBJ2-7; D perhaps matches TRBD2 (5 bases). With 5 bases removed from V and 2 bases from J, the gap between germline ends came to 10 bases. The CDR3 sequence is 12 residues long. Germline V gene lookup returns CDR1 DFQATT and CDR2 SNEGSKA (reference sequence). The CDR3 spells CSAPWGAYEQYF. CDR3 coding DNA: TGCAGTGCTCCATGGGGAGCCTACGAGCAGTACTTC.

The table lists this clonotype with a few counts. The J gene is TRBJ2-3, the V gene TRBV30; the D is unclear. In germline, CDR1 is GTSNPN, CDR2 SVGIG (reference sequence). The CDR3 has 13 amino acids. CDR3 protein: CAAVTANTDTQYF. CDR3 sequence (DNA): TGTGCTGCGGTAACAGCCAACACAGATACGCAGTATTTT.

V and J are TRBV4-1 and TRBJ2-7; TRBD1 aligns across 8 bases. With V trimmed by 4 bases and J by 2 bases, 7 bases remained unmatched. Germline CDR1 MGHRA, CDR2 YSYEKL. The CDR3 is 15 residues long. The CDR3 is CASSLSGTGAYEQYV. The DNA for the CDR3 is TGCGCCAGCAGCCTCTCCGGGACAGGAGCCTACGAGCAGTACGTC.

J is TRBJ1-3 and V is TRBV20-1; D not resolved. Germline CDR1 is DFQATT and CDR2 is SNEGSKA (reference sequence). The CDR3 is 14 residues long. V dropped 1 base and J dropped 2 bases, with 9 bases sitting between them. The CDR3: CSARARLAGNTIYF. For the CDR3, the DNA is TGCAGTGCTAGAGCCCGGTTAGCTGGAAACACCATATATTTT.

The chain recombines TRBV12-3 or TRBV12-4 with TRBJ2-4; maybe TRBD1 (6 bases). V dropped 2 bases and J dropped 8 bases, with 10 bases sitting between them. This CDR3 is 13 amino acids long. This CDR3 reads CASSLQGKDIQYF. DNA of the CDR3: TGTGCCAGCAGTTTACAGGGGAAGGACATTCAGTACTTC.

V gene TRBV7-3 combines with J gene TRBJ2-2, with 7 bases aligning to TRBD2. Losses at the gene ends were 3 bases for V and 1 base for J; bases not matched to a gene: 2. This CDR3 comprises 15 residues. CDR1 SGHTA and CDR2 FQGTGA come from the germline V gene. CDR3 amino acids: CASSLLAENTGELFF. DNA for the CDR3: TGTGCCAGCAGCTTGCTAGCGGAGAACACCGGGGAGCTGTTTTTT.

The chain joins TRBV25-1 to TRBJ2-7, with D tentatively TRBD1 (5 bases). Between the trimmed V and J ends, which lost 5 bases and 0 bases, there was a span of 11 bases. The V gene's germline CDR1 is MGHDK and CDR2 SYGVNS. This CDR3 comprises 14 residues. The CDR3 loop is CASSRQTDSYEQYF. As DNA, the CDR3 is TGTGCCAGCAGTCGACAGACCGACTCCTACGAGCAGTACTTC.

J is TRBJ2-7 and V is TRBV13; TRBD2 matches at 7 bases. This CDR3 is built from 15 residues. The germline gives CDR1 PRHDT, CDR2 FYEKMQ (reference sequence). J was trimmed by 2 bases and V by 5 bases; bases with no gene match: 9. CDR3: CASSIRGEEAYEQYF. As DNA, the CDR3 is TGTGCCAGCAGCATACGGGGGGAGGAGGCCTACGAGCAGTACTTC.

The J gene is TRBJ2-1, the V gene TRBV19; 9 bases line up with TRBD2. CDR1 and CDR2 (germline): LNHDA, SQIVND (reference sequence). V gave up 7 bases and J gave up 8 bases; unmatched junction bases: 12. The CDR3 spans 15 residues. The CDR3 here is CASTTSSGSGDEQFF. CDR3 sequence (DNA): TGTGCCAGTACCACCAGTAGCGGGAGTGGAGATGAGCAGTTCTTC.

The chain carries TRBV15 and TRBJ2-1, with D maybe TRBD2 (6 bases). V was shortened by 0 bases and J by 0 bases, with 12 bases between the two germline ends. Germline V gives CDR1 LNHNV, CDR2 YYDKDF (reference sequence). The CDR3 has 17 residues. The chain's CDR3 is CATSREEGPSSYNEQFF. The CDR3 DNA reads TGTGCCACCAGCAGAGAGGAGGGCCCTAGCTCCTACAATGAGCAGTTCTTC.

J is TRBJ2-7 and V is TRBV15; weak D call: TRBD2 (5 bases). With 0 bases removed from V and 5 bases from J, the gap between germline ends came to 14 bases. The CDR3 is made up of 15 amino acids. CDR1 is LNHNV, CDR2 YYDKDF, per germline (reference sequence). The CDR3 loop reads CATSRDKRGIDEQYF. In nucleotides, the CDR3 is TGTGCCACCAGCAGAGATAAGAGAGGGATCGACGAGCAGTACTTC. Complete variable domain (other parts from reference TRBV15 and TRBJ2-7): DAMVIQNPRYQVTQFGKPVTLSCSQTLNHNVMYWYQQKSSQAPKLLFHYYDKDFNNEADTPDNFQSRRPNTSFCFLDIRSPGLGDTAMYLCATSRDKRGIDEQYFGPGTRLTVT.

The V gene is TRBV29-1, the J gene TRBJ2-1; D possibly corresponds to TRBD1 (5 bases). The CDR3 sequence is 12 residues long. Trimming took 7 bases from V and 5 from J, leaving 12 bases between them. CDR1 and CDR2 (germline): SQVTM, ANQGSEA. The CDR3 nucleotides are TGCAGCGACAGACAGACAAACAATGAGCAGTTCTTC. Its translation: CSDRQTNNEQFF.

V and J are TRBV7-9 and TRBJ1-2; D is unclear. Germline V gene data show CDR1 as SEHNR and CDR2 as FQNEAQ (reference sequence). The CDR3 has 12 amino acids. Trimming removed 5 bases from V and 4 bases from J, with 8 bases in between. The CDR3 reads CASSPDPYGYTF. As DNA, the CDR3 is TGTGCCAGCAGCCCCGACCCCTATGGCTACACCTTC.

The chain joins TRBV12-3 or TRBV12-4 to TRBJ1-4; D remains unclear. The V and J ends lost 3 bases and 8 bases respectively, with 7 bases between them. There are 12 residues in the CDR3. Here the CDR3 reads CASSFPREKLFF. The CDR3 region has the DNA TGTGCCAGCAGTTTCCCCCGGGAAAAACTGTTTTTT.

The V call is TRBV12-3 or TRBV12-4, the J call TRBJ1-1; D is possibly TRBD1 (5 bases). Trimming stripped 6 bases from V and 1 base from J, with 6 bases between. The CDR3 covers 12 residues. The CDR3 nucleotides are TGTGCCAGCAGGGGACCGAACACTGAAGCTTTCTTT. Translating it yields CASRGPNTEAFF.